Listed below are T cell receptor beta chains from one sample, sequenced in a study of graft-versus-host responses after intestinal transplantation. Profiled with immunoSEQ multiplex PCR; TCRdb holds only in-frame clones, not every one. The data hold 9,500 to 12,000 clones, with approximately 90% observed a single time. The sequences come from PBMCs, collected 105 days after intestinal transplantation. These receptors were taken from a human patient who received an intestinal transplant, so some T cells may come from the graft donor. The CDR3 runs from the conserved cysteine through the conserved F or W.

cdr3_aa j_call v_call
CASSLGQVNTEAFF TRBJ1-1 TRBV5-4
CASSLLNGNTEAFF TRBJ1-1 TRBV7-9
CASSKAGEETQYF TRBJ2-5 TRBV21-1
CASSLDNPGQGNTGELFF TRBJ2-2 TRBV13
CASSLAGDPVTYYEQYF TRBJ2-7 TRBV11-2
CASSLSGGRYNEQFF TRBJ2-1 TRBV27
CASSIGQGNSPLHF TRBJ1-6 TRBV5-6
CSADKSYEQYF TRBJ2-7 TRBV20-1
CASRKSGVSYNSPLHF TRBJ1-6 TRBV19
CAIGLAGEYEQYF TRBJ2-7 TRBV28
CASSGQGNQPQHF TRBJ1-5 TRBV10-1
CASSPSGGSTDTQYF TRBJ2-3 TRBV6-4
CASSLARQGVEETQYF TRBJ2-5 TRBV11-2
CASSLVLVTTNEKLFF TRBJ1-4 TRBV7-6
CASSPEHGAWVSGELFF TRBJ2-2 TRBV4-1
CASSELAGNTGELFF TRBJ2-2 TRBV6-1
CAISGTNEKLFF TRBJ1-4 TRBV10-3
CASSVSGITDTQYF TRBJ2-3 TRBV9
CASSLRLAELTDTQYF TRBJ2-3 TRBV5-4
CATLGGRGYEQYF TRBJ2-7 TRBV10-3
CASNPPDQGGETQYF TRBJ2-5 TRBV6-5
CASSQGSQETQYF TRBJ2-5 TRBV4-1
CASSHEGLSEQYF TRBJ2-7 TRBV7-9
CAICGTENTEAFF TRBJ1-1 TRBV10-3
CASSFQGANTEAFF TRBJ1-1 TRBV5-1
CASRSLKGDTEAFF TRBJ1-1 TRBV11-2
CASSLEGKLAGGPTDTQYF TRBJ2-3 TRBV5-6
CASSIDGTPYEQYF TRBJ2-7 TRBV19
CASSNPNEQFF TRBJ2-1 TRBV19
CASTGRASGVYEQYF TRBJ2-7 TRBV2
CASSFQVGTSGYEQYF TRBJ2-7 TRBV13
CASSFPDQTWTQYF TRBJ2-5 TRBV6-1